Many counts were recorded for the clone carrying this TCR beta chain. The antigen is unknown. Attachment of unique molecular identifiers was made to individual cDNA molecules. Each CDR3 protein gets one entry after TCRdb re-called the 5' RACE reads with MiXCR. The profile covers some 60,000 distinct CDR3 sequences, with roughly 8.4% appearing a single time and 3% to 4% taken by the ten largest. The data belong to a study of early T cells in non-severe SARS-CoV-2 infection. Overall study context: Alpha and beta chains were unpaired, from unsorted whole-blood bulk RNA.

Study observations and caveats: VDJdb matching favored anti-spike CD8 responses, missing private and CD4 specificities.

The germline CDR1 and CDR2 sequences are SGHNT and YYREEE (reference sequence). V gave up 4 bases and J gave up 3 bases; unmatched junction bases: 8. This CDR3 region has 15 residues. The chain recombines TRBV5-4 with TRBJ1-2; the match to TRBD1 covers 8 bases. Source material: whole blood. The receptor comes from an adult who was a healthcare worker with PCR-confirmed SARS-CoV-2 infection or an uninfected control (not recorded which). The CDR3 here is CASSVTGGAHYGYTF. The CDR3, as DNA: TGTGCCAGCAGCGTTACAGGGGGTGCGCACTATGGCTACACCTTC.